Listed below are T cell receptor beta chains from one sample, sequenced in a study of cytomegalovirus exposure and HLA in healthy donors. Sequencing was performed with immunoSEQ multiplex PCR; in TCRdb, only in-frame clones are kept and a portion is missing. The sample has approximately 140,000 clones; roughly 79% are singletons. The sequencing input was PBMCs. The receptors shown here come from a woman aged 40 to 50 in good health and CMV-seronegative. Each CDR3 is given with its conserved first and last residue. Each record gives: V gene, clone size, CDR3 protein. Where a row states a size, it is once, few, many or the class of an expanded clone; other rows omit it.

TRBV28 | once | CASTSQRGRGMNTEAFF
TRBV5-6 | NA | CASSWGQEQDTEAFF
TRBV7-3 | NA | CASSPNVGLAGEELFF
TRBV29-1 | NA | CSVIPGTSYEQYF
TRBV19 | once | CASNGGPLRGWYEQFF
TRBV5-1 | NA | CASSPGTSGDTQYF
TRBV28 | NA | CASRPRGAYEQYF
TRBV7-9 | NA | CASSAGQGNYGYTF
TRBV5-4 | NA | CASSLGGGRTEAFF
TRBV2 | NA | CASSRTSGRQEQYF
TRBV28 | NA | CASSLLYQPQHF
TRBV6-6 | NA | CASGEAGGEQYF
TRBV5-1 | NA | CASSLIIAGDYEQYF
TRBV18 | NA | CASSPLRGKGVSDTQYF
TRBV27 | NA | CASSWSSGDNEQFF
TRBV6-5 | NA | CASGFGQWSYEQYF
TRBV27 | NA | CASIDRGPTYNEQFF
TRBV27 | NA | CASRPGLLETQYF
TRBV11-2 | NA | CASSLDRMEGYSYEQYF
TRBV9 | NA | CASSVAPVGFDETQYF
TRBV4-2 | NA | CASSQDVLGGEKLFF
TRBV5-1 | NA | CASSLDSRQGSNTEAFF
TRBV11-2 | NA | CASSRNEQFF